This is a list of T cell receptor beta chains from one sample in a study of regulatory dendritic cells for organ transplantation. No antigen has been identified for these receptors. Libraries were prepared by immunoSEQ multiplex PCR; TCRdb keeps only in-frame clonotypes and omits some of them. Of over 9,500 clones listed, about 90% are singletons. Sequenced: naive CD8+ T cells from blood cultured with regulatory dendritic cells. The origin of the receptors is a human donor in good health. CDR3s include the opening cysteine and the closing phenylalanine or tryptophan. A D gene is named only where the DNA matches it firmly. For some rows the clone size is stated as once, few or many, or as a class when expanded; others skip it.

. | TRBD1 | TRBJ1-5 | TRBV19 | TGTGCCACCTTAACAGGGGGCGCGGGTCAGCCCCAGCATTTT | CATLTGGAGQPQHF
few | . | TRBJ1-2 | TRBV9 | TGTGCCAGCAGCGTAGGAAGCTATGGCTACACCTTC | CASSVGSYGYTF
once | . | TRBJ2-7 | TRBV2 | TGTGCCAGCAGTGAAGCGCTTCTCTCATTCTATTTCTACGAGCAGTACTTC | CASSEALLSFYFYEQYF
. | . | TRBJ1-1 | TRBV6-1 | TGTGCCAGCACCGCCTGGTGGTCGGGCACTGAAGCTTTCTTT | CASTAWWSGTEAFF
. | TRBD2 | TRBJ2-1 | TRBV14 | TGTGCCAGCAGCCTCGGGACTAGCGGATCCAATGAGCAGTTCTTC | CASSLGTSGSNEQFF
. | . | TRBJ1-5 | TRBV6-6 | TGTGCCAGCAGTTGGGGCTGGGGTCAGCCCCAGCATTTT | CASSWGWGQPQHF
. | . | TRBJ1-1 | TRBV7-2 | TGTGCCAGCAGCTTAGCAGGGGCGTTTGAAGCTTTCTTT | CASSLAGAFEAFF
. | TRBD2 | TRBJ2-5 | TRBV9 | TGTGCCAGCAGCGAAGGGACTAGCGGGAGTCGGTCGGGAGAGACCCAGTACTTC | CASSEGTSGSRSGETQYF
. | . | TRBJ1-6 | TRBV7-3 | TGTGCCAGCAGCTTAGAGTATAATTCACCCCTCCACTTT | CASSLEYNSPLHF
. | TRBD2 | TRBJ2-1 | TRBV29-1 | TGCAGCGTTGAAGATCTTAGCGGGGTGGCCCTAGCGGGAGGCCACGTTGGGCAGTTCTTC | CSVEDLSGVALAGGHVGQFF
. | . | TRBJ2-1 | TRBV6-5 | TGTGCCAGCAGTAAAAAACGGGTGGGTGAGCAGTTCTTC | CASSKKRVGEQFF
. | . | TRBJ2-1 | TRBV7-9 | TGTGCCAGCAAAATAATGGAAGGGCCGTTGGATGAGCAGTTCTTC | CASKIMEGPLDEQFF
. | TRBD1 | TRBJ2-7 | TRBV27 | TGTGCCAGCAGTCTGACAGGGGGGCTTGGGGACGAGCAGTACTTC | CASSLTGGLGDEQYF
. | . | TRBJ1-1 | TRBV2 | TGTGCCAGCGGATTTGACAGCCACCGTAACACTGAAGCTTTCTTT | CASGFDSHRNTEAFF
. | TRBD1 | TRBJ1-4 | TRBV10-3 | TGTGCCATCAGCGGGACAGGGGAAAAACTGTTTTTT | CAISGTGEKLFF
. | . | TRBJ2-3 | TRBV12-2 | TGTGCAAGTCGCTTAGCAAGAAGACGGGAGCCCCGCACAGATACGCAGTATTTT | CASRLARRREPRTDTQYF
once | TRBD2 | TRBJ2-7 | TRBV28 | TGTGCCAGCAGTTTCCGGACTAGCGCATCCTACGAGCAGTACTTC | CASSFRTSASYEQYF
. | . | TRBJ1-1 | TRBV28 | TGTGCCAGCAGTTTTGGAGTCACTGAAGCTTTCTTT | CASSFGVTEAFF
. | . | TRBJ1-4 | TRBV6-6 | TGTGCCAGCAGTTACACGGGCTTTGGTAATGAAAAACTGTTTTTT | CASSYTGFGNEKLFF
. | TRBD1 | TRBJ1-4 | TRBV27 | TGTGCCAGCAGTATGGACAGGGGTAATGAAAAACTGTTTTTT | CASSMDRGNEKLFF
. | TRBD1 | TRBJ1-1 | TRBV27 | TGTGCCAGCAGTTTATACAGGGGCGAAACTGAAGCTTTCTTT | CASSLYRGETEAFF
once | TRBD1 | TRBJ2-1 | TRBV6-5 | TGTGCCAGCAGCCAGGGACAGGGGCAGAATGAGCAGTTCTTC | CASSQGQGQNEQFF
. | TRBD2 | TRBJ2-5 | TRBV11-2 | TGTGCCAGCAGCTCCGGGACTAGCGGGATGGGTCGGGAGACCCAGTACTTC | CASSSGTSGMGRETQYF
. | . | TRBJ1-5 | TRBV9 | TGTGCCAGCAGCGTAGATGGGGAATCTTGGCCCCAGCATTTT | CASSVDGESWPQHF
. | . | TRBJ2-4 | TRBV6-5 | TGTGCCAGCAGTTACACCGAAGGGACTCTTCAGTACTTC | CASSYTEGTLQYF
few | . | TRBJ1-2 | TRBV14 | TGTGCCAGCAGCGTCGACAGCAGTCTCTATGGCTACACCTTC | CASSVDSSLYGYTF
few | . | TRBJ1-2 | TRBV9 | TGTGCCAGCAGCGCAGATGGGGGGCCCTATGGCTACACCTTC | CASSADGGPYGYTF
. | . | TRBJ2-7 | TRBV5-4 | TGCGCCAGCAGCCAAGTGACGGGCCCCACAGTTTACGAGCAGTACTTC | CASSQVTGPTVYEQYF
. | TRBD1 | TRBJ2-7 | TRBV6-5 | TGTGCCAGCAGTTCTCCGGGACAGGGGGGTTATGAGCAGTACTTC | CASSSPGQGGYEQYF
. | . | TRBJ1-2 | TRBV10-3 | TGTGCCATCGGATCCGACATGGGCTATGGCTACACCTTC | CAIGSDMGYGYTF
. | . | TRBJ2-7 | TRBV6-5 | TGTGCCAGCAGTTACCTAGGATCCGAGCAGTACTTC | CASSYLGSEQYF
few | TRBD2 | TRBJ2-1 | TRBV9 | TGTGCCAGCAGCGTAGGGACTAGCGGCTACAATGAGCAGTTCTTC | CASSVGTSGYNEQFF
. | . | TRBJ1-2 | TRBV14 | TGTGCCAGCAGCCAAGAAGTCAGGGGATATGGCTACACCTTC | CASSQEVRGYGYTF
few | TRBD2 | TRBJ2-1 | TRBV7-3 | TGTGCCAGCAGCTTAGCTAGCGGGCAATCCTACAATGAGCAGTTCTTC | CASSLASGQSYNEQFF